This T cell receptor (beta chain) was sequenced for a study of T cell responses to AZD1222 COVID-19 vaccine. Profiled with immunoSEQ multiplex PCR; TCRdb holds only in-frame clones, not every one. The table includes approximately 100,000 clones, about 91% detected once. The study, taken as a whole, reports: A rise in Spike-specific TCR breadth and depth followed two AZD1222 doses.

CDR3 length: 15 residues. Germline CDR1 reads SGHRS; CDR2 reads YFSETQ. V lost 4 bases to trimming and J lost 3 bases, with 17 bases between them. Remarks on this clone: Antigen: not known.

Material: peripheral blood, obtained on day 0 of AZD1222 vaccination. The J gene is TRBJ2-7, the V gene TRBV5-1, with D perhaps being TRBD1 or TRBD2 (6 bases each). This clonotype originated in an adult in good health. DNA of the CDR3: TGCGCCAGCAGCCCCTCGGGGGCTAGTAGCTACGAGCAGTACTTC. Amino acids: CASSPSGASSYEQYF. Variable domain in full (rest from reference TRBV5-1 and TRBJ2-7): KAGVTQTPRYLIKTRGQQVTLSCSPISGHRSVSWYQQTPGQGLQFLFEYFSETQRNKGNFPGRFSGRQFSNSRSEMNVSTLELGDSALYLCASSPSGASSYEQYFGPGTRLTVT.